This is a list of T cell receptor beta chains from one sample in a study of OX40 agonist ivuxolimab in advanced cancers. Using immunoSEQ multiplex PCR, the repertoire was profiled, and TCRdb retains in-frame clones only, with some absent. This sample has approximately 90,000 clones, with 70% to 85% found just once. Sample: CD4+ or CD8+ T cells sorted from blood, taken in a trial of the OX40 agonist ivuxolimab. The receptors derive from an adult with an advanced solid tumor such as melanoma, head and neck, liver or kidney cancer. The CDR3 runs from the conserved cysteine through the conserved F or W. D genes are given only for firm matches. Only some rows state a clone size, as once, few, many or a class for expanded clones.

-	TRBV28	TRBJ2-2	-	TGTGCCAGCAGTTTCTCTAGAACCGGGGAGCTGTTTTTT	CASSFSRTGELFF
once	TRBV23-1	TRBJ2-2	-	TGCGCCAGCAGGATACCCGGGATCCCTGCCGGGGAGCTGTTTTTT	CASRIPGIPAGELFF
few	TRBV7-9	TRBJ2-3	-	TGTGCCAGCAGCTTAGTGGGGGATACGCAGTATTTT	CASSLVGDTQYF
-	TRBV30	TRBJ2-1	-	TGTGCCTGGAGGCTCCCTTTTTCGGATGAGCAGTTCTTC	CAWRLPFSDEQFF
-	TRBV4-2	TRBJ2-7	-	TGTGCCAGCAGCCGGTTCGGCGCGGCCTCCTACGAGCAGTACTTC	CASSRFGAASYEQYF
-	TRBV10-3	TRBJ2-3	-	TGTGCCATCAGCTCAACAGGTGACGGCACAGATACGCAGTATTTT	CAISSTGDGTDTQYF
-	TRBV7-3	TRBJ2-1	TRBD1	TGTGCCAGCAGCTCCAAGACAGGGAGCTCCTACAATGAGCAGTTCTTC	CASSSKTGSSYNEQFF
-	TRBV6-1	TRBJ2-3	TRBD2	TGTGCCAGCAGTGAACTCGGGGGGGATACGCAGTATTTT	CASSELGGDTQYF
-	TRBV4-1	TRBJ2-7	-	TGCGCCAGCAGCCAGTTTTGGCGGGTACCCTCCTACGAGCAGTACTTC	CASSQFWRVPSYEQYF
-	TRBV19	TRBJ1-5	-	TGTGCCAGTAGTATACGGGGGAATAGCAATCAGCCCCAGCATTTT	CASSIRGNSNQPQHF
once	TRBV10-3	TRBJ2-7	TRBD1	TGTGCCATCAGTGAGAGATGGGACAGGGGTTTCACCTACGAGCAGTACTTC	CAISERWDRGFTYEQYF
-	TRBV30	TRBJ1-2	TRBD1	TGTGCCTGGAGTCCGACAGGGAACTATGGCTACACCTTC	CAWSPTGNYGYTF
-	TRBV10-3	TRBJ1-2	-	TGTGCCATCAGTGAGTCGGTTGGAGACCATAACTATGGCTACACCTTC	CAISESVGDHNYGYTF
-	TRBV4-1	TRBJ1-5	-	TGCGCCAGCAGTTATACAGGGATCGATCAGCCCCAGCATTTT	CASSYTGIDQPQHF
-	TRBV7-8	TRBJ2-3	-	TGTGCCAGCAGCCACCCAGTTGGTCTCCTGACAGATACGCAGTATTTT	CASSHPVGLLTDTQYF
-	TRBV7-2	TRBJ2-7	-	TGTGCCAGCAGCTTTGGGGGAGCCTACGAGCAGTACTTC	CASSFGGAYEQYF
-	TRBV7-8	TRBJ2-4	TRBD1	TGTGCCAGCAGCCCTACACAGGGGGTTGTGGACATTCAGTACTTC	CASSPTQGVVDIQYF
few	TRBV28	TRBJ2-3	-	TGTGCCAGCAGTTTAACTGGAAACACAGATACGCAGTATTTT	CASSLTGNTDTQYF
-	TRBV4-1	TRBJ2-2	TRBD2	TGCGCCAGCAGCCTTAGCGGGATTACCGGGGAGCTGTTTTTT	CASSLSGITGELFF
-	TRBV7-9	TRBJ2-7	-	TGTGCCAGCAGCCTAGGGGGGACGAACGAGCAGTACTTC	CASSLGGTNEQYF
-	TRBV7-9	TRBJ2-3	-	TGTGCCAGCAGCTTATGGGCGGACCGGGATACGCAGTATTTT	CASSLWADRDTQYF
-	TRBV28	TRBJ1-5	-	TGTGCCAGCAGCTTGACAGGAGTTAGCAATCAGCCCCAGCATTTT	CASSLTGVSNQPQHF
-	TRBV28	TRBJ1-5	TRBD1	TGTGCCAGCAGTTTAGGCGGACAGGGCGGGAGGCCCCAGCATTTT	CASSLGGQGGRPQHF
-	TRBV7-2	TRBJ1-4	-	TGTGCCAGCAGCTTTACTACCGGGACCGGTCCGTTTTTT	CASSFTTGTGPFF
-	TRBV4-2	TRBJ2-3	TRBD2	TGTGCCAGCAGCCAAGAGGGAGTAGCGGGAATAGATACGCAGTATTTT	CASSQEGVAGIDTQYF
-	TRBV19	TRBJ2-7	TRBD1	TGTGCCAGTAGTCCGAGGACAGGTCTTTACGAGCAGTACTTC	CASSPRTGLYEQYF
-	TRBV6-1	TRBJ2-2	TRBD2	TGTGCCAGCAGAAGGACTAGCGGGAGTGACGGGGAGCTGTTTTTT	CASRRTSGSDGELFF
-	TRBV28	TRBJ2-3	-	TGTGCCAGCAGTTTTGGAGAACTGCTGCAGTATTTT	CASSFGELLQYF
-	TRBV10-3	TRBJ1-1	-	TGTGCCATCAGTGAGTTTGGGGGCACTGAAGCTTTCTTT	CAISEFGGTEAFF
once	TRBV11-3	TRBJ2-7	TRBD1	TGTGCCAGCAGCTTAGGCGTGGGGGACAGGGTGCGAGAGCAGTACTTC	CASSLGVGDRVREQYF
-	TRBV2	TRBJ2-3	TRBD2	TGTGCCAGCAGTGAAGCGGGGGGGGCAGATACGCAGTATTTT	CASSEAGGADTQYF
-	TRBV7-8	TRBJ2-3	TRBD1	TGTGCCAGCAGCTTAAGATTCAGGGGGCCTCAGTATTTT	CASSLRFRGPQYF
-	TRBV19	TRBJ1-3	TRBD1	TGTGCCAGTAGTTCGGCCCGACAGGGGCCTGGAAACACCATATATTTT	CASSSARQGPGNTIYF
-	TRBV7-9	TRBJ2-7	-	TGTGCCAGCAGCTTAGATTGGGGTTACGAGCAGTACTTC	CASSLDWGYEQYF
-	TRBV18	TRBJ2-7	-	TGTGCCAGCTCACCAGACATCCTGGGAAGAGGCGAGCAGTACTTC	CASSPDILGRGEQYF
-	TRBV7-3	TRBJ2-1	-	TGTGCCAGCAGCTTAGCTTCTCTGGGTAGTGAGCAGTTCTTC	CASSLASLGSEQFF
few	TRBV15	TRBJ2-7	-	TGTGCCACCAGCAGAGATCGAGGAGAGGAGCAGTACTTC	CATSRDRGEEQYF
-	TRBV9	TRBJ1-2	TRBD1	TGTGCCAGCAGCGTACAGGGGGATTTTGTGTTTGGAGGCTACACCTTC	CASSVQGDFVFGGYTF
-	TRBV5-6	TRBJ2-7	-	TGTGCCAGCAGCTTGCTCCTGGACAGCGCCTACGAGCAGTACTTC	CASSLLLDSAYEQYF
-	TRBV2	TRBJ2-5	-	TGTGCCAGCAATGGAGAAGTGTGGACGGCGGGAAACACCCAGTACTTC	CASNGEVWTAGNTQYF
-	TRBV27	TRBJ2-7	-	TGTGCCACCTCAAGGGGATTTACCTACGAGCAGTACTTC	CATSRGFTYEQYF
-	TRBV15	TRBJ2-2	-	TGTGCCACCAGCTCCACGGGAGCGGGCTTAACCGGGGAGCTGTTTTTT	CATSSTGAGLTGELFF
-	TRBV28	TRBJ2-2	TRBD1	TGTGCCAGCAGCGCAGGGGGCGTTATACCCGGGGAGCTGTTTTTT	CASSAGGVIPGELFF
few	TRBV6-5	TRBJ1-5	-	TGTGCCAGCACGACCGGGGTCAATCAGCCCCAGCATTTT	CASTTGVNQPQHF
-	TRBV5-6	TRBJ1-2	-	TGTGCCAGCAGCCCGAGTGAATGGGTTAATGGCTACACCTTC	CASSPSEWVNGYTF
-	TRBV19	TRBJ1-1	-	TGTGCCAGTAGCGGAGCTGAAGCTTTCTTT	CASSGAEAFF
few	TRBV2	TRBJ2-3	-	TGTGCCAGCCACCCGATGGCGTCTAGCACAGATACGCAGTATTTT	CASHPMASSTDTQYF
-	TRBV4-1	TRBJ2-3	TRBD2	TGCGCCAGCAGCCCCAGCGGGAGTTTGGCAGATACGCAGTATTTT	CASSPSGSLADTQYF
-	TRBV5-1	TRBJ2-3	TRBD2	TGCGCCAGCAGCTTGGAGGCCCCGGGAGGGGGAACGAATACGCAGTATTTT	CASSLEAPGGGTNTQYF
-	TRBV7-9	TRBJ2-7	-	TGTGCCAGCAGCGCCCCGGGGGACTCCTACGAGCAGTACTTC	CASSAPGDSYEQYF
-	TRBV6-6	TRBJ1-3	-	TGTGCCAGCAGTTACTCTGGAAACACCATATATTTT	CASSYSGNTIYF
-	TRBV11-2	TRBJ2-1	TRBD2	TGTGCCAGCAGCTTCACTAGCGAGGCCCAGCGGCAGTTCTTC	CASSFTSEAQRQFF
-	TRBV19	TRBJ2-7	-	TGTGCCAGTAGTATAGATAGCGCCACTAGGGAGCAGTACTTC	CASSIDSATREQYF